This is a list of T cell receptor beta chains from one sample in a study of blood T cell repertoires in COVID-19. Data came from immunoSEQ multiplex PCR; TCRdb stores just in-frame clones and leaves some out. The sample includes 89,000 or so clones, 89% of them seen just once. The sequenced sample was peripheral blood. The source is a man in his fifties or sixties with COVID-19, enrolled during active disease. CDR3s include the opening cysteine and the closing phenylalanine or tryptophan.

J: TRBJ2-1
V: TRBV24-1
CDR3: CATSPHRGSVQYNEQFF

J: TRBJ2-2
V: TRBV7-9
CDR3: CASSSRGRRVNGELFF

J: TRBJ2-4
V: TRBV2
CDR3: CASRSGGAKNIQYF

J: TRBJ1-1
V: TRBV27
CDR3: CASRVQGTNTEAFF

J: TRBJ1-3
V: TRBV5-6
CDR3: CASSLETGAGNTIYF

J: TRBJ2-7
V: TRBV14
CDR3: CASSHDISYEQYF

J: TRBJ2-2
V: TRBV6-5
CDR3: CASSYSTGRGTGELFF

J: TRBJ2-1
V: TRBV28
CDR3: CASRTPSGVYNEQFF

J: TRBJ2-7
V: TRBV20-1
CDR3: CSARKQYEQYF

J: TRBJ1-1
V: TRBV7-2
CDR3: CASSLDSVEVNTEAFF

J: TRBJ1-5
V: TRBV5-5
CDR3: CASSPIETRGNQPQHF

J: TRBJ1-1
V: TRBV5-1
CDR3: CASSLELSPEAFF

J: TRBJ1-1
V: TRBV10-3
CDR3: CAISDLGGGTEAFF

J: TRBJ2-7
V: TRBV27
CDR3: CASSYRGSSYEQYF

J: TRBJ1-2
V: TRBV19
CDR3: CASSIGQGFYYGYTF

J: TRBJ1-3
V: TRBV19
CDR3: CASSMTGNTIYF

J: TRBJ2-3
V: TRBV6-5
CDR3: CASSYEGLATF

J: TRBJ1-5
V: TRBV28
CDR3: CASSLRRGLNQPQHF

J: TRBJ2-2
V: TRBV9
CDR3: CASRGGPTGELFF

J: TRBJ2-3
V: TRBV2
CDR3: CASSEVGAPSTDTQYF

J: TRBJ1-2
V: TRBV27
CDR3: CASSQTGEYGYTF

J: TRBJ2-7
V: TRBV10-3
CDR3: CAISRGQEQYF

J: TRBJ1-1
V: TRBV4-2
CDR3: CASSQYRTGDTEAFF

J: TRBJ2-7
V: TRBV4-3
CDR3: CASSQDFRPSYEQYF

J: TRBJ1-2
V: TRBV20-1
CDR3: CSARSDYGYTF

J: TRBJ2-1
V: TRBV7-3
CDR3: CASSLTPLNEQFF

J: TRBJ1-2
V: TRBV28
CDR3: CASRQLQGPYGYTF

J: TRBJ2-7
V: TRBV5-1
CDR3: CASSSNRDIGQYF

J: TRBJ1-1
V: TRBV19
CDR3: CASVTYGGGFRTEAFF

J: TRBJ1-6
V: TRBV29-1
CDR3: CSVSTSRESPLHF

J: TRBJ2-2
V: TRBV5-1
CDR3: CASSLGGGLPFTGELFF

J: TRBJ1-5
V: TRBV30
CDR3: CAWSVRTNQPQHF

J: TRBJ2-1
V: TRBV6-5
CDR3: CASTPLGQGHNEQFF